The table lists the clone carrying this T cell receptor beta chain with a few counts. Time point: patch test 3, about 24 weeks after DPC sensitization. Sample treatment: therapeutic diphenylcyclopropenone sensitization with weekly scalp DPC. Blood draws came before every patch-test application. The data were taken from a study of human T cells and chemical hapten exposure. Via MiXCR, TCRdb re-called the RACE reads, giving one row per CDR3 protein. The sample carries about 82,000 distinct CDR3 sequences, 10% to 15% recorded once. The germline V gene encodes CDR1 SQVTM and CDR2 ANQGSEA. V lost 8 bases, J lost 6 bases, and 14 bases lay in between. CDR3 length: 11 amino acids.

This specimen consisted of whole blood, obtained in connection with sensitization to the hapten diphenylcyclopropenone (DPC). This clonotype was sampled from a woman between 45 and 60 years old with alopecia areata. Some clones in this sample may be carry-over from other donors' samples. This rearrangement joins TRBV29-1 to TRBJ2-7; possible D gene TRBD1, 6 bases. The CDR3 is CSFRGTGEQYF. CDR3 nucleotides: TGCAGCTTCAGGGGAACGGGCGAGCAGTACTTC.